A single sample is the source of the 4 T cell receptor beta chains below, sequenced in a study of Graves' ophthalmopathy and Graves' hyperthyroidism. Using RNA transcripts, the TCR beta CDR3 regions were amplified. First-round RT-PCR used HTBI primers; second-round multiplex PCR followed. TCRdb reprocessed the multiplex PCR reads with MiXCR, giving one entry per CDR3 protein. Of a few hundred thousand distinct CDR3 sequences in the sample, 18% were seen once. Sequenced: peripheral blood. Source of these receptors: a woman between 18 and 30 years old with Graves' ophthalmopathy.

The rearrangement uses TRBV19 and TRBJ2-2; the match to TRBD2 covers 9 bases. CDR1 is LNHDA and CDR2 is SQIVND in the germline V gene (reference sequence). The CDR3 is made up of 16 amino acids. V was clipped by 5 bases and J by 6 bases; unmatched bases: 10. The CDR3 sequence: CASSRNSGSSPGELFF. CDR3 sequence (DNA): TGTGCCAGTAGTCGTAATAGCGGGAGCAGTCCCGGGGAGCTGTTTTTT.

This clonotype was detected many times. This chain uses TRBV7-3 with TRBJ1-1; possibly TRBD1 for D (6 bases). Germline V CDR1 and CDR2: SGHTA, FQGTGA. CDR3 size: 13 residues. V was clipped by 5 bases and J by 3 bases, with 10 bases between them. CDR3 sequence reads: CASSTGQYTEAFF. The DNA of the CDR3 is TGTGCCAGCAGCACTGGACAGTACACTGAAGCTTTCTTT.

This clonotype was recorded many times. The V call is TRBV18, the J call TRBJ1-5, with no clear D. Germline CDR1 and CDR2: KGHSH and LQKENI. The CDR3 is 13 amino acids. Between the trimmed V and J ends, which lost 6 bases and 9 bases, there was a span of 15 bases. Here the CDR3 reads CASSPTTAGPQHF. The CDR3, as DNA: TGTGCCAGCTCTCCAACGACCGCGGGGCCCCAGCATTTT.

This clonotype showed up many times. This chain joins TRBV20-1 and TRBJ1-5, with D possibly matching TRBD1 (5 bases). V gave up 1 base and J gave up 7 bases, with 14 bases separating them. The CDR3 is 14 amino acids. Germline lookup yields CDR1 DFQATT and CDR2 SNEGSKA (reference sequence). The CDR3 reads CSARAVTDGQPQHF. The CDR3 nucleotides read TGCAGTGCTAGAGCGGTGACAGACGGACAGCCCCAGCATTTT.